The sequence of this TCR beta chain was determined in a study of PD-1 blockade in classical Hodgkin lymphoma. Study-level results: Possible causes of repertoire differences, disease activity or prior therapy, remain undefined. Relative to healthy donors, newly diagnosed patients reportedly had lower baseline TCR diversity, which was reported as lower still in relapsed/refractory patients.

V lost 0 bases and J lost 1, with 11 bases in between. This CDR3 contains 16 residues. Germline V gene data show CDR1 as SGHNT and CDR2 as YYREEE (reference sequence). Indicated time point: newly diagnosed, previously untreated cHL patient sample. It was by magnetic negative selection that CD4+ T cells were purified from thawed PBMCs. PBMCs from patients with newly diagnosed, untreated classical Hodgkin lymphoma served as a comparison group for the relapsed/refractory trial patients. With respect to this clone: As yet, its antigen is unknown.

TCRdb's copy holds only in-frame clones and misses some; the assay was immunoSEQ multiplex PCR. The data hold 20,000 to 25,000 clones, with 85% to 90% observed a single time. The V call is TRBV5-4, the J call TRBJ1-3; maybe TRBD1 (5 bases). The TCR originated in a human donor with classical Hodgkin lymphoma. The sequenced material came from CD4+ T cells from blood. The DNA for the CDR3 is TGTGCCAGCAGCTTGGGGGGCGGAAGGTCTGGAAACACCATATATTTT. Its translation: CASSLGGGRSGNTIYF.